Listed below are T cell receptor beta chains from one sample, sequenced in a study of T cells in Graves' hyperthyroidism and ophthalmopathy. Each CDR3 protein gets one entry after TCRdb re-called the multiplex PCR reads with MiXCR. This repertoire shows 370,000 or so distinct CDR3 sequences, roughly 14% found once; its top ten account for less than 25%. The sequenced sample was blood. The source is a man aged 25 to 40 with Graves' hyperthyroidism that later progressed to Graves' ophthalmopathy. Each CDR3 is given with its conserved first and last residue. The D gene is left open where the match is weak. Expanded clones are given a class, and other clones once, few, many or no size at all.

j_call d_call clone_size v_call cdr3_nt cdr3_aa
TRBJ1-1 TRBD1 many TRBV20-1 TGCAGTGCTAGAGCTTTTGGCCTGACAGGGTATGCTGAAGCTTTCTTT CSARAFGLTGYAEAFF
TRBJ2-7 . many TRBV7-9 TGTGCCAGCAGCTTAGATGCGGGTAGCTCCTACGAGCAGTACTTC CASSLDAGSSYEQYF
TRBJ2-3 . few TRBV5-1 TGCGCCAGCAGCAACGGGGCCTTCCCTAGCACAGATACGCAGTATTTT CASSNGAFPSTDTQYF
TRBJ2-7 TRBD2 many TRBV7-6 TGTGCCAGCAGCTCCCGTAGCGGGGAGGTGCAGTACTTC CASSSRSGEVQYF
TRBJ2-3 TRBD1 . TRBV2 TGTGCCAGCAGCACCCAGGGACAGGGGAGACTAACTTTCATCACAGATACGCAGTATTTT CASSTQGQGRLTFITDTQYF
TRBJ2-7 . many TRBV6-1 TGTGCCAGCACAGAGAGGGTACCCGGGGGCGAGCAGTACTTC CASTERVPGGEQYF
TRBJ1-6 . many TRBV7-8 TGTGCCAGCAGCTTAATGGTTTCGTTGCAGGGGACTAATTCACCCCTCCACTTT CASSLMVSLQGTNSPLHF
TRBJ2-5 . . TRBV5-1 TGCGCCAGCAGCTCTTCGGATCCCCAAGAGACCCAGTACTTC CASSSSDPQETQYF
TRBJ1-2 . . TRBV29-1 TGCAGCGTTAGGTTTTGGAGCGAGGTCCTCTATGGCTACACCTTC CSVRFWSEVLYGYTF
TRBJ2-7 . . TRBV4-1 TGCGCCAGCAGCCCCACGAGCAGGGGAGACGAGCAGTACTTC CASSPTSRGDEQYF
TRBJ1-5 . few TRBV6-5 TGTGCCAGCAGTTACCCAGGGCGGAATCAGCCCCAGCATTTT CASSYPGRNQPQHF
TRBJ1-1 . . TRBV4-1 TGCGCCAGCAGCCAAGGACATACAGGGATGAACACTGAAGCTTTCTTT CASSQGHTGMNTEAFF
TRBJ1-1 . many TRBV24-1 TGTGCCACCAGTGATCCGAACACTGAAGCTTTCTTT CATSDPNTEAFF
TRBJ1-3 . . TRBV5-5 TGTGCCAGCAGCTTGATCGGGGGTTTGGCTGGAAACACCATATATTTT CASSLIGGLAGNTIYF
TRBJ1-1 . . TRBV19 TGTGCCAGCAATACAGAGAACACTGAAGCTTTCTTT CASNTENTEAFF
TRBJ1-2 . few TRBV28 TGTGCCAGCAGCCGGACGGGTCTTGACTATGGCTACACCTTC CASSRTGLDYGYTF
TRBJ2-5 TRBD1 few TRBV29-1 TGCAGCGTTGGACAGGGTGTTGAGACCCAGTACTTC CSVGQGVETQYF
TRBJ2-1 . many TRBV7-9 TGTGCCAGCAGCTTGGACTCAAGTGGTGACAATGAGCAGTTCTTC CASSLDSSGDNEQFF
TRBJ2-7 TRBD1 many TRBV28 TGTGCCAGCAGTCCCTCCGGGACAGGGGTCTACGAGCAGTACTTC CASSPSGTGVYEQYF
TRBJ2-1 . . TRBV19 TGTGCCAGTAGTATAGATGGGGGGGCTGGGCAGTTCTTC CASSIDGGAGQFF
TRBJ1-1 TRBD1 . TRBV20-1 TGCAGTGCTAGAGAGTTGGGACAGGGAATGTACAATGAAGCTTTCTTT CSARELGQGMYNEAFF
TRBJ2-5 . many TRBV20-1 TGCAGTGCTAATGGCAGGGAACTTCAAGAGACCCAGTACTTC CSANGRELQETQYF
TRBJ2-1 . many TRBV7-2 TGTGCCAGCAGCCTACGGCATGAGCAGTTCTTC CASSLRHEQFF